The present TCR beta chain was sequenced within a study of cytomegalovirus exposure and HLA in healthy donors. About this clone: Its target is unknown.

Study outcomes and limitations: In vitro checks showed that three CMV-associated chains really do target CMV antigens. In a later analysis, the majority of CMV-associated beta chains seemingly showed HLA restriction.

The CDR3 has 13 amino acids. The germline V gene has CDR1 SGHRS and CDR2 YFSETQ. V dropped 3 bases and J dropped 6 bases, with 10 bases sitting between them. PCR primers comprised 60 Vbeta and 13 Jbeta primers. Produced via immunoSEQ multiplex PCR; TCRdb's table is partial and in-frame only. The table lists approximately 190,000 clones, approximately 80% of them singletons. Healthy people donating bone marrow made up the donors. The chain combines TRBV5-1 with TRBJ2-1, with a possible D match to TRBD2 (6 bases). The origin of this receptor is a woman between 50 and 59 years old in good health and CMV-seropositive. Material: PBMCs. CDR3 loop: CASSSVGLNEQFF. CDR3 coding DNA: TGCGCCAGCAGCTCGGTGGGACTCAATGAGCAGTTCTTC.